These 9 T cell receptor beta chains were sequenced from one sample in a study of PD-1 blockade in classical Hodgkin lymphoma. Each patient experienced a relapse that followed autologous stem cell transplantation, and brentuximab vedotin exposure varied. Here immunoSEQ multiplex PCR was the method, and the copy in TCRdb shows in-frame clones only, minus some. The table lists tens of thousands of clones, about nine tenths of them singletons. The specimen comprised peripheral blood mononuclear cells (PBMCs), sampled at baseline. The receptor source for this set is a human donor with classical Hodgkin lymphoma.

V is TRBV28 and J is TRBJ2-2; no reliable D call. V was pared by 6 bases and J by 6 bases, with 8 bases between. CDR1 MDHEN and CDR2 SYDVKM come from the germline V gene. The CDR3 is 12 residues long. Here the CDR3 DNA reads TGTGCCAGCAGCAGTTCGGCCGGGGAGCTGTTTTTT. Translation: CASSSSAGELFF.

This clone has just a few counts. V and J are TRBV7-8 and TRBJ1-2; no definite D call. Trimming pared 4 bases from V and 7 bases from J, leaving 13 bases between. The germline V gene has CDR1 SGHVS and CDR2 FQNEAQ. The CDR3 loop spans 13 amino acids. This CDR3 is CASSSAPGSGYTF. In DNA form, the CDR3 reads TGTGCCAGCAGCTCGGCCCCTGGCTCTGGCTACACCTTC. The full variable domain, in which reference TRBV7-8 and TRBJ1-2 provide the parts outside the CDR3, is GAGVSQSPRYKVAKRGQDVALRCDPISGHVSLFWYQQALGQGPEFLTYFQNEAQLDKSGLPSDRFFAERPEGSVSTLKIQRTQQEDSAVYLCASSSAPGSGYTFGSGTRLTVV.

Here the CDR3 reads CASSLRRETYEQYF. Here the CDR3 DNA reads TGTGCCAGCAGCTTACGACGGGAGACCTACGAGCAGTACTTC. The gene calls are TRBV11-2 and TRBJ2-7, with D tentatively TRBD2 (6 bases). This CDR3 region has 14 residues. Germline V gene sequence: CDR1 SGHAT, CDR2 FQNNGV. With 2 bases removed from V and 2 bases from J, the gap between germline ends came to 10 bases.

This clone was recorded a few times. The chain recombines TRBV5-1 with TRBJ2-2, with a tentative D call TRBD1 (5 bases). Per the germline V gene, CDR1 is SGHRS and CDR2 is YFSETQ. V lost 0 bases, J lost 2 bases, and 8 bases lay in between. The CDR3 sequence is 15 residues long. CDR3 coding DNA: TGCGCCAGCAGCTTGGAGGGGTCTAACACCGGGGAGCTGTTTTTT. Encoded protein: CASSLEGSNTGELFF.

The chain carries TRBV7-2 and TRBJ2-3, with 9 nucleotides matching TRBD2. Germline V gene lookup returns CDR1 SGHTA and CDR2 FQGNSA. With 5 bases clipped from V and 2 bases from J, the junction kept 11 bases outside the gene matches. The CDR3 runs to 17 residues. CDR3 coding DNA: TGTGCCAGCAGCGCTGAAAAGCGGGGGGCCCTCACAGATACGCAGTATTTT. Its translation: CASSAEKRGALTDTQYF.

This clone was picked up one time. The V gene is TRBV12-5, the J gene TRBJ2-3, with 7 bases lining up with TRBD2. Germline V gene data show CDR1 as LGHNT and CDR2 as FRNRAP. The CDR3 contains 16 residues. V lost 1 base and J lost 5; bases outside the gene matches: 9. CDR3 residues: CASGLGQREGRDTQYF. The CDR3 bases are TGTGCTAGTGGTTTGGGTCAGCGGGAAGGGCGAGATACGCAGTATTTT.

Relative to its sample, this clone is medium-sized. The V gene is TRBV27, the J gene TRBJ1-2; TRBD1 matches at 8 bases. CDR1 MNHEY and CDR2 SMNVEV come from the germline V gene (reference sequence). Unmatched junction bases numbered 7, after V lost 8 bases and J lost 2 bases. The CDR3 has 14 amino acids. CDR3 amino acids: CASRIQGANYGYTF. CDR3 nucleotides: TGTGCCAGCCGTATCCAGGGGGCGAACTATGGCTACACCTTC.

This clone appeared once. The rearrangement uses TRBV4-2 and TRBJ2-3, with 8 bases that match TRBD2. CDR1 and CDR2 (germline): LGHNA, YNFKEQ. V lost 2 bases, J lost 2 bases, and 6 bases stayed unmatched. The CDR3 spans 16 residues. CDR3 residues: CASSQSAGVPTDTQYF. CDR3 in DNA: TGTGCCAGCAGCCAATCAGCGGGGGTACCCACAGATACGCAGTATTTT.

The V and J genes are TRBV25-1 and TRBJ1-5, with 11 positions matching TRBD1. This CDR3 comprises 16 residues. V trimming: 5 bases; J trimming: 3 bases; junction bases outside the gene matches: 6. CDR1 and CDR2 from the germline V gene are MGHDK and SYGVNS. DNA of the CDR3: TGTGCCAGCAGTTCCGGGACAGGGGGGTACAATCAGCCCCAGCATTTT. It encodes CASSSGTGGYNQPQHF.